The rows below give T cell receptor beta chains drawn from one sample of a study of naive and memory T cell subsets. TCRdb analysed the UMI-ligation and nested PCR reads with MiXCR anew, one entry per CDR3 protein. In the table there are fewer than 35,000 distinct CDR3 sequences, about 6.9% of which are singletons. Sequenced material: skin, taken from a tuberculin skin test site. Receptors were obtained from an adult in good health. Each CDR3 is given with its conserved first and last residue. D genes are given only for firm matches. Where a row states a size, it is once, few, many or the class of an expanded clone; other rows omit it.

length,D,V,J,size,DNA,CDR3
14,.,TRBV3-1,TRBJ1-2,few,TGTGCCAGCAGCCTCACCGGAACGAACTATGGCTACACCTTC,CASSLTGTNYGYTF
15,.,TRBV6-5,TRBJ1-5,.,TGTGCCAGCAGAAAGGTGGGGGCGAGCAATCAGCCCCAGCATTTT,CASRKVGASNQPQHF
13,TRBD1,TRBV11-2,TRBJ1-5,.,TGTGCCAGCAGTAAGGACAGGGGACAGCCCCAGCATTTT,CASSKDRGQPQHF
14,TRBD1,TRBV5-5,TRBJ1-4,.,TGTGCCAGCAGCCGGGACAGGGTCGATGAAAAACTGTTTTTT,CASSRDRVDEKLFF
17,.,TRBV7-2,TRBJ2-6,many,TGTGCCAGCAGCTTGAGTAGCGCCCCCTCTGGGCCCAACGTCCTGACTTTC,CASSLSSAPSGPNVLTF
16,TRBD2,TRBV20-1,TRBJ2-3,many,TGCAGTGCTAGGTCGGGACTAGCGGTGAGCACAGATACGCAGTATTTT,CSARSGLAVSTDTQYF
15,TRBD2,TRBV25-1,TRBJ2-7,many,TGTGCCAGCAGTGACTCTTCTAGCGGGGGTCCTCAACAGTACTTC,CASSDSSSGGPQQYF
13,.,TRBV6-1,TRBJ1-6,.,TGTGCCGGTCGGGACTACTATAATTCACCCCTCCACTTT,CAGRDYYNSPLHF
17,.,TRBV7-9,TRBJ1-6,.,TGTGCCAGCAGAAACAGCGGGGAGGGCTCCTATAATTCACCCCTCCACTTT,CASRNSGEGSYNSPLHF
15,.,TRBV20-1,TRBJ1-3,many,TGCAGTGCCCTGCGAGTTAATCTCTCTGGAAACACCATATATTTT,CSALRVNLSGNTIYF